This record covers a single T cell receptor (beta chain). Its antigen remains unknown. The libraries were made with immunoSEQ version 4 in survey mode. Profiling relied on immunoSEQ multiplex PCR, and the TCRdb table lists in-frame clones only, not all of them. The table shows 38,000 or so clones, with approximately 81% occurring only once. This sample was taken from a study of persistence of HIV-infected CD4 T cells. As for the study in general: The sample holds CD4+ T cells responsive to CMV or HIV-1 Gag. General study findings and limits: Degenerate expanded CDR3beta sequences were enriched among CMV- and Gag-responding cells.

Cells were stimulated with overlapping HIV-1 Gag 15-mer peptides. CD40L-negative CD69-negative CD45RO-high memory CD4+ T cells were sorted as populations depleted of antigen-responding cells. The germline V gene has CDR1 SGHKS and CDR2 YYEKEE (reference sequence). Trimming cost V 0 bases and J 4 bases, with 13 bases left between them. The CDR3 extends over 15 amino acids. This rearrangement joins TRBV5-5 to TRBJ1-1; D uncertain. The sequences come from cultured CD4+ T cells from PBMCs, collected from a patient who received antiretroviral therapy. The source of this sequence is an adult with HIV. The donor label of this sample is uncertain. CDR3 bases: TGTGCCAGCAGCTTGGGGCAGCTAACCAGCACTGAAGCTTTCTTT. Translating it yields CASSLGQLTSTEAFF.